Sequencing of this T cell receptor beta chain was carried out in a study of blood T cell repertoires in COVID-19. For the study at large: Material from acute and convalescent COVID-19 was sourced from the United States, Italy and Spain. T cells, B-cell-depleted T cells, or PBMCs provided the cDNA or gDNA that served as material.

The CDR3 is 12 residues long. J was trimmed by 8 bases and V by 3 bases; bases with no gene match: 3. Germline assignment: CDR1 MNHEY and CDR2 SVGEGT. In the source study's methods: From reference gene primer amplification, estimates of nucleated cell counts were derived. Repertoires were generated with immunoSEQ multiplex PCR, while TCRdb's copy carries only in-frame clones and drops some. V and J calls and clone size are given by that table; D and trimming were obtained from the DNA. The sample contains roughly 15,000 clones, more than 70% of which appear only once. The source material was peripheral blood. J is TRBJ1-2 and V is TRBV6-2 or TRBV6-3; 7 nucleotides agree with TRBD1. The clonotype originates from a human donor in a cohort sampled during active COVID-19. The CDR3 DNA reads as TGTGCCAGCAGTTATGGACAGGAGGGCTACACCTTC. Protein product: CASSYGQEGYTF.